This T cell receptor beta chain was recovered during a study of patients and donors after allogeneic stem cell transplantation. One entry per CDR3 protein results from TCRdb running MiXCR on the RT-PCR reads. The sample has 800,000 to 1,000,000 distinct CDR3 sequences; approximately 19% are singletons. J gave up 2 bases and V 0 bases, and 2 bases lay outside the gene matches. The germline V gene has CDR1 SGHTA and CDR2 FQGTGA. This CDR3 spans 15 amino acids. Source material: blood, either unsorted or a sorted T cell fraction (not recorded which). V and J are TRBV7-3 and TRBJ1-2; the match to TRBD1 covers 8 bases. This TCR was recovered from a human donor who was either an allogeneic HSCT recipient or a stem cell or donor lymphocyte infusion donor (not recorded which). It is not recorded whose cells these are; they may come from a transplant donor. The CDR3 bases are TGTGCCAGCAGCTTAACGGGACAGGCCAACTATGGCTACACCTTC. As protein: CASSLTGQANYGYTF.